The T cell receptor (beta chain) described here comes from a study of shared clonotypes between healthy human individuals. Sequenced by immunoSEQ multiplex PCR; TCRdb stores in-frame clones only, minus some. The sample records around 640,000 clones, roughly 96% being singletons. With 2 bases removed from V and 0 bases from J, the gap between germline ends came to 12 bases. Germline V CDR1 and CDR2: SGHRS, YFSETQ. The CDR3 has 17 residues. The naive CD8 fraction comprised CD45RO-negative cells positively selected for CCR7 and excluded terminally differentiated effector memory CD45RA+ cells. The receptor was derived from a woman aged 25 to 39 in good health. Sequenced sample: naive CD8+ T cells sorted from blood. The chain has TRBV5-1 and TRBJ2-6; D possibly corresponds to TRBD1 (5 bases). CDR3 nucleotides: TGCGCCAGCAGCTTAGACAGAAAAATCTCTGGGGCCAACGTCCTGACTTTC. As protein: CASSLDRKISGANVLTF.